What follows are 2 T cell receptor beta chains derived from one specimen sequenced in a study of T cell repertoires in cytomegalovirus infection. TCRdb processed the reads anew with MiXCR; each CDR3 protein has one entry. The sample has about 260,000 distinct CDR3 sequences, roughly 13% seen once. Sequences were obtained from PBMCs. The receptor source for this set is a human donor in good health (CMV status not recorded). Some clones in this sample may be carry-over from other donors' samples.

This clonotype was detected ten times or more. The chain uses TRBV19 and TRBJ1-2, with D hard to call. Germline V gene sequence: CDR1 LNHDA, CDR2 SQIVND (reference sequence). Trimming left V 7 bases short and J 6 bases short, with 18 bases between. This CDR3 spans 14 amino acids. The CDR3 DNA reads TGTGCCAGTATTGGACCCCGGGAAGGAAATGGCTACACCTTC. Residues: CASIGPREGNGYTF.

This clonotype was detected a few times. V gene TRBV20-1 combines with J gene TRBJ1-5; 8 bases match TRBD1. V lost 6 bases and J lost 5; bases outside the gene matches: 18. Germline V gene lookup returns CDR1 DFQATT and CDR2 SNEGSKA (reference sequence). The CDR3 loop spans 17 amino acids. The CDR3 loop is CSAGGGDYRGQDQPQHF. The CDR3 coding sequence is TGCAGTGCGGGGGGGGGGGATTACAGGGGACAGGATCAGCCCCAGCATTTT.